This T cell receptor beta chain was sequenced in a study of technical replicates of blood from several donors (dated by TCRdb to the late 2010s). Details on this clone: Its antigen is not yet known. There are no base qualities to consult, and no much larger clone falls within one base.

The library was prepared using the immunoSEQ multiplex PCR assay. Held by TCRdb, this immuneACCESS table contains in-frame sequences only and omits some clones. Under half of the omission traces to an unresolved V gene where checked; the cause of the rest is unknown. The sample yields around 67,000 clones; less than 97% were counted once. About 0.25% of the sample is in the top ten clones. The germline V gene provides CDR1 MNHEY and CDR2 SVGAGI. From the cysteine up to the phenylalanine, the CDR3 has a length of 15 residues. Solely the CDR3 DNA is kept, with 45 bases framed from the first base. The germline V and J ends show losses of 10 bases and 6 bases respectively, and no gene match explains 14 bases of the junction.

This receptor was identified in a human donor in good health. The sequence joins TRBV6-5 to TRBJ2-1; 8 junctional bases match TRBD1. Sequencing input: T cells isolated from PBMCs. The CDR3 region: CATHQGASASNEQFF. The DNA reads as follows: TGTGCCACCCACCAGGGGGCTAGCGCTTCCAATGAGCAGTTCTTC.